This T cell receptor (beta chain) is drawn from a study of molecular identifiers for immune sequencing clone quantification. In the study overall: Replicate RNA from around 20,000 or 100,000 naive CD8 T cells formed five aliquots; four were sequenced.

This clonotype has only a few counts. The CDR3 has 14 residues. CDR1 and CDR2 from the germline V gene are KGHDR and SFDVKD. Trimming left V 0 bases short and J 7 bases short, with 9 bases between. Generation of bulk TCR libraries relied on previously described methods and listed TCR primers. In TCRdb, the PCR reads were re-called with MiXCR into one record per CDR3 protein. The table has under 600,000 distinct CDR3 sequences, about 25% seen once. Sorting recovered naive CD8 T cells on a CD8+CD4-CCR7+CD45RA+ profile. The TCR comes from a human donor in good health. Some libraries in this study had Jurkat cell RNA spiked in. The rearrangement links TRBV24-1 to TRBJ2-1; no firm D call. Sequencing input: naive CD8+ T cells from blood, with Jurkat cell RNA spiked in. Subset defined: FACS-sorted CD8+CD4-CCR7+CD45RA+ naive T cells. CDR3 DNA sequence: TGTGCCACCAGTGATTTGACAGATGAGAATGAGCAGTTCTTC. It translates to CATSDLTDENEQFF.